This T cell receptor (beta chain) was captured in a study of cytomegalovirus exposure and HLA in healthy donors. Turning to the study itself: Findings of an earlier analysis included roughly 110 million unique TCR beta sequences from roughly 200 million T cells.

The table lists this clone with a few counts. Its cognate antigen is unknown. The PCR used 60 Vbeta and 13 Jbeta primers. Libraries were prepared by immunoSEQ multiplex PCR; TCRdb keeps only in-frame clonotypes and omits some of them. Of about 180,000 clones in the sample, more than 75% were seen once. The study's findings and limits: In a later analysis, V- and J-gene trimming of beta chains associated with a DCLRE1C missense variant, replicated independently.

CDR1 and CDR2 (germline): SEHNR, FQNEAQ (reference sequence). V was pared by 5 bases and J by 5 bases, with 11 bases between. The CDR3 runs 13 residues. The source of this sequence is a woman aged 30 to 39 in good health and CMV-seropositive. V and J are TRBV7-9 and TRBJ2-3, with no clear D. The source material was PBMCs. The CDR3 nucleotides read TGTGCCAGCAGCCTGGTCACGCGAGATACGCAGTATTTT. The encoded protein is CASSLVTRDTQYF.